This section outlines one TCR beta chain sequence together with its context. The antigen is not known. The assay was immunoSEQ multiplex PCR, and TCRdb's table has in-frame clones only and misses some. In the table there are over 200,000 clones, around 88% of which are singletons. These data come from a study of cytomegalovirus exposure and HLA in healthy donors. Findings of the study overall: The study put some 150 TCR beta chains on its list as cytomegalovirus-associated.

This TCR was sampled from a young woman in good health and CMV-seronegative. What was sequenced was PBMCs.

The CDR3 region has the DNA TGCGCCAGCAGCCTGTGGACTAGCGGGGGGACGAACACCGGGGAGCTGTTTTTT. Translation: CASSLWTSGGTNTGELFF. The chain links TRBV4-1 to TRBJ2-2, with 14 bases identical to TRBD2. J lost 0 bases, V lost 4 bases, and 4 bases had no gene match. The length of the CDR3 is 18 residues. The germline gives CDR1 MGHRA, CDR2 YSYEKL.